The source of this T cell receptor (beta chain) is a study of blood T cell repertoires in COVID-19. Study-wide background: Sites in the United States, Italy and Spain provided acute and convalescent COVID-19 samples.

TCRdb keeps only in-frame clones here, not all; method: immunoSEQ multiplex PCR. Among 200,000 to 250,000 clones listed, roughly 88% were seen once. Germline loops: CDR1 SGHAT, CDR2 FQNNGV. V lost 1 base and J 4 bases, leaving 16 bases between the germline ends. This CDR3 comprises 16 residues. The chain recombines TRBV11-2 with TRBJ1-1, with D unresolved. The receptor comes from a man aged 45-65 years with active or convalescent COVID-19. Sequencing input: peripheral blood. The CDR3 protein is CASSLGPGFGPTEAFF. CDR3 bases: TGTGCCAGCAGCTTAGGTCCGGGATTCGGGCCCACTGAAGCTTTCTTT.